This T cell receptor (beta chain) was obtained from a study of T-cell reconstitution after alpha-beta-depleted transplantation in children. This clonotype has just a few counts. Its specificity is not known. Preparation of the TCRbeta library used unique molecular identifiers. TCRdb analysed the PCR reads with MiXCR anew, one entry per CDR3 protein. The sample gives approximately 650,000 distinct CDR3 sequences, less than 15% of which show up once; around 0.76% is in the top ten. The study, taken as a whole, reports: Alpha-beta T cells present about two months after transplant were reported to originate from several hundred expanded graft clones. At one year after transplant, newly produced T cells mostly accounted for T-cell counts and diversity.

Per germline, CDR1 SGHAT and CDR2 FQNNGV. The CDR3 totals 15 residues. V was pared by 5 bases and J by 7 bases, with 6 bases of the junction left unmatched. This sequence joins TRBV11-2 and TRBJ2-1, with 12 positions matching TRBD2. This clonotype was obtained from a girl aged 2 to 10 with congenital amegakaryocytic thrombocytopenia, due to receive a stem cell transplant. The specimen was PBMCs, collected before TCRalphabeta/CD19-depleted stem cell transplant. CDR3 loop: CASSTLAGGVNEQFF. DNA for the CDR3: TGTGCCAGCAGCACACTAGCGGGAGGCGTAAATGAGCAGTTCTTC. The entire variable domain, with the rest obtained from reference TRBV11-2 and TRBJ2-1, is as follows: EAGVAQSPRYKIIEKRQSVAFWCNPISGHATLYWYQQILGQGPKLLIQFQNNGVVDDSQLPKDRFSAERLKGVDSTLKIQPAKLEDSAVYLCASSTLAGGVNEQFFGPGTRLTVL.